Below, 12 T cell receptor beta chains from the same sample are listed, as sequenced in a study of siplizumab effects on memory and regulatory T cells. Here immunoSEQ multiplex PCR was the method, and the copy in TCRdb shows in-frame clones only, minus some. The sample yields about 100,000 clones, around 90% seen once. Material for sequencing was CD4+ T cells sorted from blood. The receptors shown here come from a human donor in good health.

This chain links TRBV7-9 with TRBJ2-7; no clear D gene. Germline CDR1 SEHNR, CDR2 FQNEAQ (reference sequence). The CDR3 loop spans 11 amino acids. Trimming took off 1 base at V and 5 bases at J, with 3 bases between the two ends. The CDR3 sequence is CASSLDNEQYF. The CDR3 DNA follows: TGTGCCAGCAGCTTAGACAACGAGCAGTACTTC.

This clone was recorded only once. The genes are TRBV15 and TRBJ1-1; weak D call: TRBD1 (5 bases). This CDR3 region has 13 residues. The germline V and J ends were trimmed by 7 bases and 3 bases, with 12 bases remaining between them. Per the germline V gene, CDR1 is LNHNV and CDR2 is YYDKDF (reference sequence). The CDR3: CATTRGGDTEAFF. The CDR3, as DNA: TGTGCCACCACAAGGGGAGGGGACACTGAAGCTTTCTTT.

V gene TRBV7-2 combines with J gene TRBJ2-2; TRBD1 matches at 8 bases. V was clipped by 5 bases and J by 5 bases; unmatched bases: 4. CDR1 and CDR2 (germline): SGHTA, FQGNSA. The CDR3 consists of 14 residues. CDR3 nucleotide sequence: TGTGCCAGCAGCCGGGACAGGTATACCGGGGAGCTGTTTTTT. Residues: CASSRDRYTGELFF.

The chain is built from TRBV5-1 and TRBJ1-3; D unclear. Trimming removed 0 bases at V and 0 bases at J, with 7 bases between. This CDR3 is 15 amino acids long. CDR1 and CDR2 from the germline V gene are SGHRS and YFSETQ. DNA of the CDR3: TGCGCCAGCAGCTTGGTCCCCTACTCTGGAAACACCATATATTTT. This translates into CASSLVPYSGNTIYF. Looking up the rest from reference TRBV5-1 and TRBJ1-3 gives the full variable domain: KAGVTQTPRYLIKTRGQQVTLSCSPISGHRSVSWYQQTPGQGLQFLFEYFSETQRNKGNFPGRFSGRQFSNSRSEMNVSTLELGDSALYLCASSLVPYSGNTIYFGEGSWLTVV.

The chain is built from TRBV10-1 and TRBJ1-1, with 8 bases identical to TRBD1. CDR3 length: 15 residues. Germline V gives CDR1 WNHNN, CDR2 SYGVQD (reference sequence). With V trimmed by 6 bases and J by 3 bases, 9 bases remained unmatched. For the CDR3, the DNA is TGCGCCAGCAGGCAGGGGGCGCGGTTGGACACTGAAGCTTTCTTT. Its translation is CASRQGARLDTEAFF.

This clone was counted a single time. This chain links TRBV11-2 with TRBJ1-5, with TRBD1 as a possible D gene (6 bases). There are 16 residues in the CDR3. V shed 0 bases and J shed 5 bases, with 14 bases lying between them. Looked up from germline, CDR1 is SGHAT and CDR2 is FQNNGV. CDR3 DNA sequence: TGTGCCAGCAGCTTAGATCCCGCAGGGGCCCATCAGCCCCAGCATTTT. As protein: CASSLDPAGAHQPQHF.

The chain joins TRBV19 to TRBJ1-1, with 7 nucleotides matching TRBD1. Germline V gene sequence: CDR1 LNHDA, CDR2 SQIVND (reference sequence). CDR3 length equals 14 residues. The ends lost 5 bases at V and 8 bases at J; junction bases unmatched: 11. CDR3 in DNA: TGTGCCAGTAGTGTACAGGGGACTAACCGCGAAGCTTTCTTT. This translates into CASSVQGTNREAFF.

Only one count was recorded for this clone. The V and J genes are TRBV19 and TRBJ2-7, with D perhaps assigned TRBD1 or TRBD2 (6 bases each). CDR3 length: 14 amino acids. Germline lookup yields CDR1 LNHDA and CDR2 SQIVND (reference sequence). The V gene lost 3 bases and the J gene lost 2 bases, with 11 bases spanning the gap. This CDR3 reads CASSIGGGPYEQYF. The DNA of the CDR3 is TGTGCCAGTAGTATTGGAGGGGGACCCTACGAGCAGTACTTC.

The CDR3 protein is CASSSEVLDTQYF. In nucleotides, the CDR3 is TGTGCCAGCAGCTCCGAAGTGCTAGATACGCAGTATTTT. The chain employs TRBV7-2 and TRBJ2-3, with D unresolved. This CDR3 comprises 13 residues. Per the germline V gene, CDR1 is SGHTA and CDR2 is FQGNSA. Trimming removed 4 bases from V and 5 bases from J, with 10 bases in between. The variable domain in full, completed from reference TRBV7-2 and TRBJ2-3, reads GAGVSQSPSNKVTEKGKDVELRCDPISGHTALYWYRQSLGQGLEFLIYFQGNSAPDKSGLPSDRFSAERTGGSVSTLTIQRTQQEDSAVYLCASSSEVLDTQYFGPGTRLTVL.

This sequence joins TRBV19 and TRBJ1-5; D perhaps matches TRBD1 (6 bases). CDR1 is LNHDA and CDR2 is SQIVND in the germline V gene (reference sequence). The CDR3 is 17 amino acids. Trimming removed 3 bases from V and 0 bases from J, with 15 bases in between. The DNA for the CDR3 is TGTGCCAGTAGTATTTGGGACAAGGCCTATAGCAATCAGCCCCAGCATTTT. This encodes CASSIWDKAYSNQPQHF.

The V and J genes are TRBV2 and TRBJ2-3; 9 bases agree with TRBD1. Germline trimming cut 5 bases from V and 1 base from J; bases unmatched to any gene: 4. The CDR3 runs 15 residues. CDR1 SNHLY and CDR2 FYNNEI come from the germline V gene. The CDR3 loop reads CASSQQGAGTDTQYF. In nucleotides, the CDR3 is TGTGCCAGCAGTCAACAGGGGGCTGGCACAGATACGCAGTATTTT.

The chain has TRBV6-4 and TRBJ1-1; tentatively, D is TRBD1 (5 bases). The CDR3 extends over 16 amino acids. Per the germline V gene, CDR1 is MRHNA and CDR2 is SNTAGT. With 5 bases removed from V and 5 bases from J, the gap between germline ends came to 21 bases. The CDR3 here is CASSRGNDGILTEAFF. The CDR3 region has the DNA TGTGCCAGCAGTAGGGGTAACGATGGAATACTTACTGAAGCTTTCTTT.